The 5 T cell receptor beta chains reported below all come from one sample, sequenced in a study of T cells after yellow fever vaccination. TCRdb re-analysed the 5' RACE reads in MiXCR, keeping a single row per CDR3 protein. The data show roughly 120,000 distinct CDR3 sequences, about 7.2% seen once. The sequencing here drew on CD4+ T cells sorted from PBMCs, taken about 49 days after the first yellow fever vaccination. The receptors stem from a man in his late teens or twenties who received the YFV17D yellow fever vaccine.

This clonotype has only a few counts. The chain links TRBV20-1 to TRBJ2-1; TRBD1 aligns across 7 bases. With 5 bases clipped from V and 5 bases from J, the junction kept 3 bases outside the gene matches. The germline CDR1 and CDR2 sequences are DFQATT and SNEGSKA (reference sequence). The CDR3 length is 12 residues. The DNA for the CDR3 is TGCAGTGCTTTAACAGGGGACAATGAGCAGTTCTTC. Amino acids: CSALTGDNEQFF.

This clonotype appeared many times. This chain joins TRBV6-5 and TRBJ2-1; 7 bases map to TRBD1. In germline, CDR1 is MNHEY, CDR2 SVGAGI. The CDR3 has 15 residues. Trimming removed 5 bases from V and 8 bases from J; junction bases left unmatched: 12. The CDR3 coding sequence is TGTGCCAGCAGTAGCCGACAGGGTCAATTTGATGAGCAGTTCTTC. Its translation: CASSSRQGQFDEQFF.

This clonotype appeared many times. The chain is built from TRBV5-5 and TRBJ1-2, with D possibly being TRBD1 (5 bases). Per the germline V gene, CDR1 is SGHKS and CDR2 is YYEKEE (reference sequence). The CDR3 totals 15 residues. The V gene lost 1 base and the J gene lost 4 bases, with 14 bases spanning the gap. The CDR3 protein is CASSLQPDRVYGYTF. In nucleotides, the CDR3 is TGTGCCAGCAGCTTGCAACCTGACAGAGTCTATGGCTACACCTTC.

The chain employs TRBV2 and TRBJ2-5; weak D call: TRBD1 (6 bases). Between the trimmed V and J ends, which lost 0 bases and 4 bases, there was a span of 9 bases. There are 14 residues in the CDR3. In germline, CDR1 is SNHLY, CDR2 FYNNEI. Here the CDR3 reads CASSEAPQGETQYF. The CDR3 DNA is TGTGCCAGCAGTGAAGCCCCACAGGGAGAGACCCAGTACTTC.

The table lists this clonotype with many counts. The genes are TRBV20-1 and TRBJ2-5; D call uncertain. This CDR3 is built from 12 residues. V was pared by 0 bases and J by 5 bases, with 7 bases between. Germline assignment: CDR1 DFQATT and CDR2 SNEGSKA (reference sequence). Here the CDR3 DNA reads TGCAGTGCTAGAGATGAGAGGGAGACCCAGTACTTC. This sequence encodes CSARDERETQYF.